A single sample is the source of the 26 T cell receptor beta chains below, sequenced in a study of T cells in Graves' hyperthyroidism and ophthalmopathy. From RNA transcripts, TCR beta CDR3 regions were amplified. An initial round of RT-PCR targeting the TCR CDR3 relied on the HTBI primer set. Each CDR3 protein is one row after TCRdb ran MiXCR on the multiplex PCR reads. The sample consists of about 260,000 distinct CDR3 sequences, roughly 22% of them appearing once. Sequenced input: blood. These receptors were taken from a man aged 30 to 39 with Graves' ophthalmopathy.

This clonotype appeared a single time. The CDR3 nucleotides read TGTGCCTGGAGTCCTCCGTTAGGATCTCGCGAGCAGTACTTC. Its translation is CAWSPPLGSREQYF. The rearrangement joins TRBV30 to TRBJ2-7; D is unresolved. Germline V gene data show CDR1 as GTSNPN and CDR2 as SVGIG (reference sequence). This CDR3 contains 14 residues. The V and J ends lost 2 bases and 6 bases respectively, with 17 bases between them.

This clonotype turned up a few times. The chain links TRBV12-3 or TRBV12-4 to TRBJ2-1; TRBD2 matches at 12 bases. This CDR3 has 16 amino acids. J was trimmed by 6 bases and V by 6 bases; bases with no gene match: 9. The CDR3, as DNA: TGTGCCAGCAGCCCACCCCGACTAGCGGGAGTCAATGAGCAGTTCTTC. It yields the protein CASSPPRLAGVNEQFF.

This rearrangement joins TRBV28 to TRBJ1-3, with D perhaps matching TRBD1 (6 bases). The V end was cut by 9 bases, the J end by 3 bases, with 12 bases between. This CDR3 is built from 13 residues. CDR1 is MDHEN, CDR2 SYDVKM, per germline. CDR3 DNA sequence: TGTGCCAGAGTACAGGGCCGTGGAAACACCATATATTTT. Protein: CARVQGRGNTIYF.

J is TRBJ2-2 and V is TRBV7-3; 7 nucleotides align to TRBD2. V was clipped by 4 bases and J by 0 bases; unmatched bases: 8. Germline assignment: CDR1 SGHTA and CDR2 FQGTGA. The length of the CDR3 is 17 residues. Here the CDR3 reads CASSSGGGTANTGELFF. CDR3 sequence (DNA): TGTGCCAGCAGCTCGGGAGGAGGTACGGCGAACACCGGGGAGCTGTTTTTT.

This clonotype came up many times. The gene calls are TRBV18 and TRBJ2-5, with a possible D match to TRBD2 (5 bases). This CDR3 spans 13 amino acids. From germline, CDR1 is KGHSH and CDR2 LQKENI. The V and J ends lost 4 bases and 3 bases respectively, with 9 bases between them. CDR3 protein: CASSLGLKETQYF. CDR3 DNA sequence: TGTGCCAGCTCACTAGGACTGAAAGAGACCCAGTACTTC.

In this sample, this clonotype turned up a few times. The chain recombines TRBV20-1 with TRBJ2-3; 10 bases line up with TRBD2. The CDR3 has 14 amino acids. V lost 5 bases and J lost 3; bases outside the gene matches: 5. CDR1 and CDR2 (germline): DFQATT, SNEGSKA (reference sequence). The CDR3 region has the DNA TGCAGTGCTCCAACTAGCGGGATGACAGATACGCAGTATTTT. This codes for CSAPTSGMTDTQYF.

This clonotype appeared many times. V gene TRBV11-2 combines with J gene TRBJ1-6, with 10 bases fitting TRBD1. Germline V gene data show CDR1 as SGHAT and CDR2 as FQNNGV. The ends lost 5 bases at V and 7 bases at J; junction bases unmatched: 5. The CDR3 is made up of 15 amino acids. The CDR3 nucleotides read TGTGCCAGCAGCCGTCCGGGACAGGGGAATTCACCCCTCCACTTT. It codes for CASSRPGQGNSPLHF.

The chain carries TRBV9 and TRBJ2-7, with 11 bases identical to TRBD1. This CDR3 region has 15 residues. CDR1 and CDR2 (germline): SGDLS, YYNGEE. J gave up 6 bases and V 0 bases, and 5 bases lay outside the gene matches. CDR3 sequence reads: CASSVAGTGGGEQYF. CDR3 bases: TGTGCCAGCAGCGTAGCCGGGACAGGGGGTGGCGAGCAGTACTTC.

The gene calls are TRBV3-1 and TRBJ2-1; D not certain. Germline V gene sequence: CDR1 LGHDT, CDR2 YNNKEL (reference sequence). There are 16 residues in the CDR3. V shed 5 bases and J shed 8 bases, with 22 bases lying between them. CDR3 sequence reads: CASSTPLIPQGHEQFF. CDR3 nucleotides: TGTGCCAGCAGCACGCCTCTGATTCCCCAAGGCCATGAGCAGTTCTTC.

The rearrangement joins TRBV29-1 to TRBJ2-3, with D maybe TRBD1 (6 bases). Germline V gives CDR1 SQVTM, CDR2 ANQGSEA. The V gene lost 4 bases and the J gene lost 1 base, with 9 bases spanning the gap. CDR3 length: 13 amino acids. The CDR3, as DNA: TGCAGCGTTGCGGGACACCGCACAGATACGCAGTATTTT. Amino acid sequence: CSVAGHRTDTQYF.

This clonotype was seen repeatedly, ten times or more. CDR3 residues: CASSGYRGIGYGYTF. CDR3 nucleotide sequence: TGTGCCAGCAGTGGCTACAGGGGTATCGGGTATGGCTACACCTTC. J is TRBJ1-2 and V is TRBV6-1; 7 positions match TRBD1. Germline trimming cut 4 bases from V and 5 bases from J; bases unmatched to any gene: 10. This CDR3 region has 15 residues. Germline assignment: CDR1 MNHNS and CDR2 SASEGT.

This clonotype was counted ten times or more. The chain is built from TRBV7-9 and TRBJ2-7; perhaps TRBD1 as D (5 bases). Germline V gene data show CDR1 as SEHNR and CDR2 as FQNEAQ (reference sequence). This CDR3 is 14 amino acids long. Deletions cut 5 bases from V and 6 bases from J, with 17 bases between. The CDR3 DNA reads TGTGCCAGCAGCACTGGGGCAGCTTCGGGCGAGCAGTACTTC. Its protein is CASSTGAASGEQYF.

V usage is TRBV19 and J usage is TRBJ2-3; D call uncertain. V dropped 5 bases and J dropped 5 bases, with 8 bases sitting between them. The CDR3 is 12 residues long. Germline CDR1 reads LNHDA; CDR2 reads SQIVND (reference sequence). CDR3 amino acids: CASSAGRDTQYF. The CDR3 DNA sequence: TGTGCCAGTAGTGCAGGAAGAGATACGCAGTATTTT.

The DNA for the CDR3 is TGTGCCAGCAGCCAAGCCGTTTTAGCGGAGTACAATGAGCAGTTCTTC. This sequence encodes CASSQAVLAEYNEQFF. The chain recombines TRBV4-2 with TRBJ2-1; a possible D gene is TRBD2 (6 bases). This CDR3 has 16 residues. Germline CDR1 is LGHNA and CDR2 is YNFKEQ. The V gene lost 1 base and the J gene lost 4 bases, with 14 bases spanning the gap.

This clonotype has only a few counts. The chain links TRBV18 to TRBJ1-6; the D is unclear. The CDR3 has 12 amino acids. Trimming pared 3 bases from V and 9 bases from J, leaving 6 bases between. Germline-derived CDR1 and CDR2 are KGHSH and LQKENI. Here the CDR3 DNA reads TGTGCCAGCTCACCGGGTGTTTCACCCCTCCACTTT. Its protein product is CASSPGVSPLHF.

At least ten counts were recorded for this clonotype. This CDR3 reads CASSLRAGNSEAFF. The CDR3 DNA reads TGTGCCAGCAGCTTAAGGGCAGGAAATTCTGAAGCTTTCTTT. This sequence joins TRBV7-3 and TRBJ1-1; D unclear. The germline gives CDR1 SGHTA, CDR2 FQGTGA. The CDR3 is 14 amino acids. V dropped 1 base and J dropped 6 bases, with 12 bases sitting between them.

This clonotype was recorded many times. The chain employs TRBV12-5 and TRBJ2-3; 7 bases align to TRBD1. V shed 6 bases and J 6 bases; nucleotides not matched to a gene: 6. The CDR3 runs to 13 residues. Germline V gene lookup returns CDR1 LGHNT and CDR2 FRNRAP. The chain's CDR3 is CASGADRDDTQYF. DNA of the CDR3: TGTGCTAGTGGAGCCGACAGGGACGATACGCAGTATTTT.

V gene TRBV20-1 combines with J gene TRBJ2-3, with 12 nucleotides matching TRBD2. In germline, CDR1 is DFQATT, CDR2 SNEGSKA (reference sequence). CDR3 length equals 15 residues. The V and J ends lost 8 bases and 5 bases, in that order; junction bases with no gene match: 11. CDR3 region: CSTGRLAGVVDTQYF. CDR3 sequence (DNA): TGCAGTACGGGGAGACTAGCGGGAGTCGTAGATACGCAGTATTTT.

This clonotype showed up many times. The chain uses TRBV12-3 or TRBV12-4 and TRBJ2-7, with D tentatively TRBD1 (5 bases). The V and J ends lost 7 bases and 5 bases respectively, with 18 bases between them. The CDR3 is 14 residues long. The CDR3 region is CASTRQYLRDEQYF. The DNA for the CDR3 is TGTGCCAGCACCCGACAGTACCTTCGGGACGAGCAGTACTTC.

This clonotype was picked up many times. The genes are TRBV7-8 and TRBJ1-1; TRBD1 agrees at 8 bases. V lost 5 bases to trimming and J lost 6 bases; unmatched junction nucleotides: 11. This CDR3 has 15 residues. Germline V gene data show CDR1 as SGHVS and CDR2 as FQNEAQ. The CDR3 is CASSTQGARTAEAFF. The CDR3 DNA reads TGTGCCAGCAGCACCCAGGGGGCGAGGACCGCTGAAGCTTTCTTT.

In its sample, this clonotype was seen a few times. This sequence joins TRBV11-3 and TRBJ1-1; TRBD1 aligns across 9 bases. The CDR3 runs 18 residues. Germline CDR1 and CDR2: SGHNT and YENEEA. J lost 0 bases, V lost 4 bases, and 12 bases had no gene match. The CDR3 sequence: CASSSDRDRVGMNTEAFF. CDR3 nucleotides: TGTGCCAGCAGCTCTGATCGGGACAGGGTAGGCATGAACACTGAAGCTTTCTTT.

The J gene is TRBJ1-5, the V gene TRBV29-1, with 7 positions matching TRBD1. Germline V CDR1 and CDR2: SQVTM, ANQGSEA. V trimming: 6 bases; J trimming: 5 bases; junction bases outside the gene matches: 7. This CDR3 spans 13 amino acids. CDR3 protein: CSVQGGSDQPQHF. CDR3 in DNA: TGCAGCGTCCAGGGGGGATCGGATCAGCCCCAGCATTTT. The variable domain in full, with the rest retrieved from reference TRBV29-1 and TRBJ1-5, is SAVISQKPSRDICQRGTSLTIQCQVDSQVTMMFWYRQQPGQSLTLIATANQGSEATYESGFVIDKFPISRPNLTFSTLTVSNMSPEDSSIYLCSVQGGSDQPQHFGDGTRLSIL.

The sample holds many counts of this clonotype. The chain combines TRBV28 with TRBJ1-1; D is unclear. Germline loops: CDR1 MDHEN, CDR2 SYDVKM. There are 14 residues in the CDR3. Between the trimmed V and J ends, which lost 7 bases and 4 bases, there was a span of 16 bases. CDR3 in amino acids: CASTLGTAVTEAFF. CDR3 nucleotides: TGTGCCAGCACCCTGGGTACAGCCGTCACTGAAGCTTTCTTT.

The V call is TRBV6-2 or TRBV6-3, the J call TRBJ2-3, with 10 bases matching TRBD2. The CDR3 is 15 residues long. The germline CDR1 and CDR2 sequences are MNHEY and SVGEGT. The V segment lost 3 bases and the J segment 4 bases; nucleotides outside the gene matches: 4. The CDR3 sequence: CASSYPLAGADTQYF. Here the CDR3 DNA reads TGTGCCAGCAGTTATCCTCTAGCGGGAGCAGATACGCAGTATTTT.

V is TRBV16 and J is TRBJ2-3; 7 nucleotides align to TRBD2. Per germline, CDR1 KGHSY and CDR2 FQNENV. This CDR3 has 14 residues. V lost 4 bases to trimming and J lost 4 bases; unmatched junction nucleotides: 5. This CDR3 is CASSPRTSSDTQYF. The DNA of the CDR3 is TGTGCCAGCAGCCCCCGGACTAGTTCAGATACGCAGTATTTT.

The table lists this clonotype with many counts. J is TRBJ2-1 and V is TRBV12-3 or TRBV12-4; 9 nucleotides align to TRBD1. The V segment lost 6 bases and the J segment 7 bases; nucleotides outside the gene matches: 7. This CDR3 has 14 residues. CDR3 protein: CASRRQGVRNEQFF. The CDR3 DNA follows: TGTGCCAGCAGGAGACAGGGGGTAAGGAATGAGCAGTTCTTC.